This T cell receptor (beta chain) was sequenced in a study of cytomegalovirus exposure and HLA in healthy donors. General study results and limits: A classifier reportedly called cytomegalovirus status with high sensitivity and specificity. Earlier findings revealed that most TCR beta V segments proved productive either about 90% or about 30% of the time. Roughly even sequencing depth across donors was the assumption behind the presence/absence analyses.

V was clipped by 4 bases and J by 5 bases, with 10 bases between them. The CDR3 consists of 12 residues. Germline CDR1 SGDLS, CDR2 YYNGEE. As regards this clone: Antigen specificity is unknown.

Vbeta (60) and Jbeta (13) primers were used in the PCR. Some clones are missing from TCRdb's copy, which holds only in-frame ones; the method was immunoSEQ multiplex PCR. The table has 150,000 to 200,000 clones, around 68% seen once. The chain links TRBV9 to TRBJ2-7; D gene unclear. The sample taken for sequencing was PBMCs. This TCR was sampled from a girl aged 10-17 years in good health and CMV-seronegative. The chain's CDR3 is CASSTNENEQYF. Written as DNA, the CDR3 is TGTGCCAGCAGCACCAACGAGAACGAGCAGTACTTC.